This T cell receptor beta chain was captured by sequencing in a study of blood T cell repertoires in COVID-19. Whole-study context: The United States, Italy and Spain supplied acute and convalescent COVID-19 samples.

J gave up 6 bases and V 5 bases, and 10 bases lay outside the gene matches. This CDR3 has 15 residues. The germline CDR1 and CDR2 sequences are LGHDT and YNNKEL (reference sequence). Per the study methods: Reference gene primer amplification gave estimated nucleated cell counts. Assay used: immunoSEQ multiplex PCR; TCRdb lists only in-frame clones, some missing. The V and J calls and the clone size are those of that table, but D and trimming were determined from the DNA. The sample has about 400,000 clones, around 90% seen once. The TCR sequence derives from a man aged 35-49 years with acute or convalescent COVID-19. V is TRBV3-1 (or the pseudogene TRBV3-2) and J is TRBJ2-7, with TRBD1 matching 10 bases. Sequencing was carried out using peripheral blood. CDR3 sequence: CASSGPGQGSVEQYF. The CDR3 coding sequence is TGTGCCAGCAGCGGACCGGGACAGGGGTCGGTCGAGCAGTACTTC.